A selection of T cell receptor beta chains follows, all from one sample in a study of T cell responses to AZD1222 COVID-19 vaccine. TCRdb's copy holds only in-frame clones and misses some; the assay was immunoSEQ multiplex PCR. The table lists about 120,000 clones, 80% to 90% of them singletons. The sample was peripheral blood, taken on day 0 of MenACWY control vaccination. Receptors were obtained from an adult in good health. CDR3s include the opening cysteine and the closing phenylalanine or tryptophan. The D gene is left open where the match is weak. Clone size is shown for a subset of rows, as once, few, many or a class of expanded clone.

>TRBJ1-1|TRBD1|TRBV5-3|NA
CARSLLDRVDTEAFF
TGTGCCAGAAGCCTCCTGGACAGGGTGGACACTGAAGCTTTCTTT
>TRBJ1-1|TRBD1|TRBV28|NA
CASSSLQGSWAAFF
TGTGCCAGCAGTAGCCTACAGGGGTCCTGGGCAGCTTTCTTT
>TRBJ2-2|NA|TRBV6-6|NA
CASMVPSGELFF
TGTGCCAGTATGGTCCCTTCCGGGGAGCTGTTTTTT
>TRBJ2-7|NA|TRBV23-1|NA
CASSHPGGVYEQYF
TGCGCCAGCTCCCACCCGGGGGGCGTGTACGAGCAGTACTTC
>TRBJ1-1|TRBD1|TRBV6-5|NA
CASRRDRDRRTEAFF
TGTGCCAGCAGACGGGACCGGGACAGGAGGACTGAAGCTTTCTTT
>TRBJ1-3|TRBD1|TRBV5-6|NA
CASSSGTGFPGNTIYF
TGTGCCAGCAGCTCGGGGACAGGGTTCCCTGGAAACACCATATATTTT
>TRBJ2-7|NA|TRBV12-3/TRBV12-4|NA
CASSLRSFGEQYF
TGTGCCAGCAGTTTAAGGAGTTTCGGCGAGCAGTACTTC
>TRBJ1-1|NA|TRBV10-1|NA
CASSEVRGPYTEAFF
TGCGCCAGCAGTGAGGTGAGGGGTCCCTACACTGAAGCTTTCTTT
>TRBJ1-3|NA|TRBV5-6|NA
CASSLGQGGVWNTIYF
TGTGCCAGCAGCTTGGGCCAGGGCGGGGTATGGAACACCATATATTTT
>TRBJ1-6|TRBD1|TRBV27|few
CASRGDRTNSPLHF
TGTGCCAGCAGGGGGGACAGAACCAATTCACCCCTCCACTTT
>TRBJ2-3|TRBD1|TRBV3-1/TRBV3-2|NA
CASSQIAGQGSTDTQYF
TGTGCCAGCAGCCAAATCGCGGGACAGGGAAGCACAGATACGCAGTATTTT
>TRBJ1-1|TRBD1|TRBV19|NA
CASSIDRGQKNTEAFF
TGTGCCAGTAGTATAGATCGGGGACAGAAGAACACTGAAGCTTTCTTT
>TRBJ2-5|TRBD1|TRBV9|NA
CASSVATRGTGGWETQYF
TGTGCCAGCAGCGTAGCTACAAGAGGGACAGGGGGCTGGGAGACCCAGTACTTC
>TRBJ2-7|NA|TRBV19|NA
CASSPGSYEQYF
TGTGCCAGTAGTCCCGGCTCCTACGAGCAGTACTTC
>TRBJ1-4|NA|TRBV4-1|few
CASSQGGFKNEKLFF
TGCGCCAGCAGCCAAGGGGGCTTCAAGAATGAAAAACTGTTTTTT
>TRBJ1-1|TRBD1|TRBV10-3|NA
CAISGQGAEAFF
TGTGCCATCAGTGGTCAGGGGGCTGAAGCTTTCTTT
>TRBJ2-2|NA|TRBV5-4|NA
CASSRNTGELFF
TGTGCCAGCAGTAGGAACACCGGGGAGCTGTTTTTT
>TRBJ2-2|NA|TRBV7-3|NA
CASSLRQANTGELFF
TGTGCCAGCAGCTTAAGACAGGCTAACACCGGGGAGCTGTTTTTT
>TRBJ2-5|NA|TRBV18|NA
CASSPQASETQYF
TGTGCCAGCTCACCACAGGCGTCAGAGACCCAGTACTTC
>TRBJ2-3|TRBD2|TRBV12-3/TRBV12-4|NA
CASKDSGDTQYF
TGTGCCAGCAAAGATAGCGGGGATACGCAGTATTTT
>TRBJ1-2|NA|TRBV24-1|NA
CATSDPDGYTF
TGTGCCACCAGTGACCCCGATGGCTACACCTTC
>TRBJ1-3|NA|TRBV18|NA
CASSPPGFSGNTIYF
TGTGCCAGCTCACCTCCGGGTTTCTCTGGAAACACCATATATTTT
>TRBJ1-2|NA|TRBV24-1|NA
CATSDSPRSGENYGYTF
TGTGCCACCAGTGACTCCCCTCGGAGTGGTGAAAACTATGGCTACACCTTC
>TRBJ2-7|TRBD2|TRBV5-4|NA
CASSSGTSPQYF
TGTGCCAGCAGCTCCGGGACTAGTCCACAGTACTTC
>TRBJ2-5|NA|TRBV2|NA
CASSVVRETQYF
TGTGCCAGCAGTGTTGTGAGGGAGACCCAGTACTTC
>TRBJ2-7|TRBD1|TRBV28|NA
CASSPLGQGSSYEQYF
TGTGCCAGCAGCCCCTTGGGACAGGGAAGCTCCTACGAGCAGTACTTC
>TRBJ2-2|NA|TRBV12-1|NA
CASSFVGKGAGFDTGELFF
NA
>TRBJ1-5|TRBD1|TRBV18|NA
CASSTGQNQPQHF
TGTGCCAGCTCGACGGGACAGAATCAGCCCCAGCATTTT
>TRBJ1-4|NA|TRBV29-1|NA
CSVSLQGWNEKLFF
TGCAGCGTATCCTTACAGGGCTGGAATGAAAAACTGTTTTTT
>TRBJ1-6|NA|TRBV7-2|NA
CASSLWVGALHF
TGTGCCAGCAGCTTATGGGTAGGGGCCCTCCACTTT
>TRBJ2-7|NA|TRBV3-1/TRBV3-2|NA
CASSPGVTGWNFHEQYF
TGTGCCAGCAGCCCTGGGGTCACCGGTTGGAATTTCCACGAGCAGTACTTC
>TRBJ2-2|TRBD2|TRBV9|NA
CASREGLGTGELFF
TGTGCCAGCCGCGAGGGACTAGGCACCGGGGAGCTGTTTTTT
>TRBJ2-3|NA|TRBV10-3|few
CAISESGQGEPSTDTQYF
TGTGCCATCAGTGAGTCTGGGCAGGGAGAACCTAGCACAGATACGCAGTATTTT
>TRBJ2-7|NA|TRBV27|few
CASSSYRDTFGQYF
TGTGCCAGCAGTTCGTACCGGGACACTTTTGGGCAGTACTTC
>TRBJ2-1|TRBD2|TRBV6-2/TRBV6-3|NA
CASSWGLAGHNEQFF
TGTGCCAGCAGTTGGGGACTAGCGGGTCACAATGAGCAGTTCTTC
>TRBJ2-7|TRBD1|TRBV24-1|NA
CATSDSPQTGSAYEQYF
TGTGCCACCAGTGATTCCCCTCAGACAGGGTCGGCCTACGAGCAGTACTTC
>TRBJ1-6|TRBD1|TRBV5-1|NA
CASSLGGQGFVSPLHF
TGCGCCAGCAGCTTGGGCGGACAGGGATTTGTTTCACCCCTCCACTTT
>TRBJ2-7|NA|TRBV6-1|few
CASSEGITYEQYF
TGTGCCAGCAGTGAAGGGATAACCTACGAGCAGTACTTC
>TRBJ1-6|NA|TRBV5-1|NA
CASSLKQPNSPLHF
TGCGCCAGCAGCTTGAAACAGCCCAATTCACCCCTCCACTTT
>TRBJ2-7|TRBD1|TRBV19|NA
CASSMVLSRFGQGRHEQYF
TGTGCCAGTAGTATGGTCTTGTCTAGGTTTGGACAGGGACGCCACGAGCAGTACTTC
>TRBJ2-7|NA|TRBV5-1|NA
CASSLESSTFYEQYF
TGCGCCAGCAGCTTGGAATCGTCGACCTTCTACGAGCAGTACTTC
>TRBJ1-5|TRBD1|TRBV5-5|few
CASSSQGNQPQHF
TGTGCCAGCAGCTCACAGGGGAATCAGCCCCAGCATTTT
>TRBJ2-7|NA|TRBV4-3|NA
CASSQGLEGEQYF
TGCGCCAGCAGCCAGGGCCTAGAAGGCGAGCAGTACTTC
>TRBJ1-4|NA|TRBV2|NA
CASSEGGGGWNEKLFF
TGTGCCAGCAGCGAGGGCGGGGGAGGTTGGAATGAAAAACTGTTTTTT
>TRBJ2-2|TRBD1|TRBV18|few
CASSPSNDRANTGELFF
TGTGCCAGCTCACCGTCTAATGACAGGGCGAACACCGGGGAGCTGTTTTTT
>TRBJ2-7|TRBD1|TRBV2|NA
CASSEQGAWEQYF
TGTGCCAGCAGTGAACAGGGGGCATGGGAGCAGTACTTC
>TRBJ1-5|TRBD1|TRBV28|NA
CASNGYRGIFTPQHF
TGTGCCAGCAATGGGTACAGGGGGATCTTTACGCCCCAGCATTTT
>TRBJ2-1|NA|TRBV5-6|once
CASSFGGGSGEQFF
TGTGCCAGCAGCTTTGGTGGGGGATCGGGTGAGCAGTTCTTC
>TRBJ1-1|NA|TRBV7-2|NA
CASSSGQMNTEAFF
TGTGCCAGCAGCTCAGGACAGATGAACACTGAAGCTTTCTTT
>TRBJ2-7|NA|TRBV9|NA
CASSVGARVYEQYF
TGTGCCAGCAGCGTAGGGGCCAGGGTCTACGAGCAGTACTTC
>TRBJ1-5|TRBD1|TRBV6-2/TRBV6-3|NA
CASSQTGVQPQHF
TGTGCCAGCAGTCAGACAGGGGTGCAGCCCCAGCATTTT